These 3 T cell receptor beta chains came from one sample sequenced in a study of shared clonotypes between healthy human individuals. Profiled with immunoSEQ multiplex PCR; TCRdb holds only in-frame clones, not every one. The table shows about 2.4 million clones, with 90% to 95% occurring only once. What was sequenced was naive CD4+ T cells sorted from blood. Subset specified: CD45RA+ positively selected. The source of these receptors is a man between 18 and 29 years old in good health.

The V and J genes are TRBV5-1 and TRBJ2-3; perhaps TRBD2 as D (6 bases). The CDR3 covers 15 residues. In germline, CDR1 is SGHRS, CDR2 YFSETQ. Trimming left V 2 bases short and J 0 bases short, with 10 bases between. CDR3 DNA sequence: TGCGCCAGCAGCTTTATAGCGGCTAGCACAGATACGCAGTATTTT. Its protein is CASSFIAASTDTQYF.

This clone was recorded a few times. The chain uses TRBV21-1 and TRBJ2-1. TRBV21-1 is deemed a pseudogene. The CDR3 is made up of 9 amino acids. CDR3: CASSKGEFF. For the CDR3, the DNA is TGTGCCAGCAGCAAGGGGGAGTTCTTC.

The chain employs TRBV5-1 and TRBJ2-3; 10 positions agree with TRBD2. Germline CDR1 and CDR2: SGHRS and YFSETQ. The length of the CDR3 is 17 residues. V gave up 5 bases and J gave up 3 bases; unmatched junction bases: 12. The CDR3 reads CASRTGLAVEMTDTQYF. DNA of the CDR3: TGCGCCAGCAGAACCGGACTAGCGGTGGAGATGACAGATACGCAGTATTTT.